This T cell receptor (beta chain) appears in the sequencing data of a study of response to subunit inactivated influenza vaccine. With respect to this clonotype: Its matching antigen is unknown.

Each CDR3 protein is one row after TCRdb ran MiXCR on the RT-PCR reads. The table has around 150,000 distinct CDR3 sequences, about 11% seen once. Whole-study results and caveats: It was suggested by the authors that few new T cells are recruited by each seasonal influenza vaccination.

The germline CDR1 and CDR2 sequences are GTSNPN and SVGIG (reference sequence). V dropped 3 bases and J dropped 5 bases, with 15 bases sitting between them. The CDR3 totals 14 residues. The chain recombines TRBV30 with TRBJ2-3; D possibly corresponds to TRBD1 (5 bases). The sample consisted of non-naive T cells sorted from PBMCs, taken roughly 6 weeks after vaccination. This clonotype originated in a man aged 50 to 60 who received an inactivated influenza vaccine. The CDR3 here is CAWRWGALGDTQYF. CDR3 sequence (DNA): TGTGCCTGGAGGTGGGGCGCCCTCGGAGATACGCAGTATTTT. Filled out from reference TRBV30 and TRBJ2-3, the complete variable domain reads SQTIHQWPATLVQPVGSPLSLECTVEGTSNPNLYWYRQAAGRGLQLLFYSVGIGQISSEVPQNLSASRPQDRQFILSSKKLLLSDSGFYLCAWRWGALGDTQYFGPGTRLTVL.